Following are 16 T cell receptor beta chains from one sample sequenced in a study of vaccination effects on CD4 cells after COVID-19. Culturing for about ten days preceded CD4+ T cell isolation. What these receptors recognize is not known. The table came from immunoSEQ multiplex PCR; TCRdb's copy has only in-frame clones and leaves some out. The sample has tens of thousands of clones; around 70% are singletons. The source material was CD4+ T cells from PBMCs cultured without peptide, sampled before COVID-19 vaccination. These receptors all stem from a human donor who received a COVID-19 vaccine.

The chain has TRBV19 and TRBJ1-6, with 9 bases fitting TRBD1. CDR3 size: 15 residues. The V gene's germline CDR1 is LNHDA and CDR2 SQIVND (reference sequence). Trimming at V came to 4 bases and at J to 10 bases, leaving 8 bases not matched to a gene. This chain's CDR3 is CASSTGTGLESPLHF. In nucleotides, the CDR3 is TGTGCCAGTAGTACCGGGACAGGGTTAGAGTCACCCCTCCACTTT.

This CDR3 reads CASSSAGGLYNEQFF. Written as DNA, the CDR3 is TGTGCCAGCAGCTCAGCGGGAGGACTTTACAATGAGCAGTTCTTC. This chain uses TRBV7-8 with TRBJ2-1; 9 positions agree with TRBD2. CDR3 length equals 15 residues. Germline CDR1 SGHVS, CDR2 FQNEAQ. V lost 4 bases to trimming and J lost 4 bases; unmatched junction nucleotides: 5. The whole variable domain, remainder taken from reference TRBV7-8 and TRBJ2-1, is GAGVSQSPRYKVAKRGQDVALRCDPISGHVSLFWYQQALGQGPEFLTYFQNEAQLDKSGLPSDRFFAERPEGSVSTLKIQRTQQEDSAVYLCASSSAGGLYNEQFFGPGTRLTVL.

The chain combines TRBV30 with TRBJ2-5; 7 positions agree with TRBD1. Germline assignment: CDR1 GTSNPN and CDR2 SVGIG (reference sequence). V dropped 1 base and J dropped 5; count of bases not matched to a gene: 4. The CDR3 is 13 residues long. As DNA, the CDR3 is TGTGCCTGGAGTGAGGGGGCAGGGGAGACCCAGTACTTC. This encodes CAWSEGAGETQYF.

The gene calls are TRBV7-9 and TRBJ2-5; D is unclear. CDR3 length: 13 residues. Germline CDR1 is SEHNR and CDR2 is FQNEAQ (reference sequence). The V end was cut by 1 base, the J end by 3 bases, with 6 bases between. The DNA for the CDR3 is TGTGCCAGCAGCTTAGATCCCAAAGAGACCCAGTACTTC. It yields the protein CASSLDPKETQYF.

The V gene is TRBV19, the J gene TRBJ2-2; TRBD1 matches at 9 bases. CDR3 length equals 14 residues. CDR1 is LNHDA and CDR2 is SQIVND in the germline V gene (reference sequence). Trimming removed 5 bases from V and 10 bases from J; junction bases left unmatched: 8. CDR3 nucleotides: TGTGCCAGTAGTCACAGGGGGCAGTATGAGGAGCTGTTTTTT. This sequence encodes CASSHRGQYEELFF.

The CDR3 reads CASTGGRLAHYEQYF. The DNA of the CDR3 is TGTGCCAGCACCGGGGGGAGACTAGCCCACTACGAGCAGTACTTC. The chain is built from TRBV2 and TRBJ2-7, with 7 bases that match TRBD2. The germline V gene encodes CDR1 SNHLY and CDR2 FYNNEI. The J segment lost 3 bases and the V segment lost 7 bases, leaving 12 bases of the junction unmatched. The CDR3 spans 15 residues.

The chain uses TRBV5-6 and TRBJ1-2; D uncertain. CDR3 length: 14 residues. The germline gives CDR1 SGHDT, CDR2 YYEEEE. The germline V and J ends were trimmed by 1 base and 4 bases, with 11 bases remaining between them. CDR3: CASSLTQLGYGYTF. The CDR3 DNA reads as TGTGCCAGCAGCTTGACCCAGCTCGGCTATGGCTACACCTTC.

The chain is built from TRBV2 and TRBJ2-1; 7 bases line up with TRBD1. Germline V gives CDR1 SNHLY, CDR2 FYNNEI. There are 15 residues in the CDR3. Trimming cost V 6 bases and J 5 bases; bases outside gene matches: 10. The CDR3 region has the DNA TGTGCCAGCAGGGTTGACAGGGCAAGGGACAATGAGCAGTTCTTC. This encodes CASRVDRARDNEQFF.

The CDR3 spells CASSIGTAHYGYTF. CDR3 nucleotide sequence: TGTGCCAGCAGTATAGGGACAGCCCACTATGGCTACACCTTC. The chain has TRBV28 and TRBJ1-2; 7 bases align to TRBD1. The junction had 6 bases not matched to a gene; V was cut back by 5 bases and J by 3 bases. Germline V CDR1 and CDR2: MDHEN, SYDVKM. This CDR3 has 14 residues.

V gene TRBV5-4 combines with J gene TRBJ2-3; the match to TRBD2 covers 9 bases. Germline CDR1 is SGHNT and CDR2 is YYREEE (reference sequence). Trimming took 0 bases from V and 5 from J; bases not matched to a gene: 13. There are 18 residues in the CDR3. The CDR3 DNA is TGTGCCAGCAGCTTGGGGTCTCCAGGCGGGGGGGGGCGAGATACGCAGTATTTT. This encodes CASSLGSPGGGGRDTQYF.

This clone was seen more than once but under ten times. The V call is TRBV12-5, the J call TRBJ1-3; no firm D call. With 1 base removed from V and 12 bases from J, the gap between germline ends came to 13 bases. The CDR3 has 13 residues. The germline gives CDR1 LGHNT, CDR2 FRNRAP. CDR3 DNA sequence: TGTGCTAGTGGTTTGGGTGACGGCGCAAACATATATTTT. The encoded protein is CASGLGDGANIYF.

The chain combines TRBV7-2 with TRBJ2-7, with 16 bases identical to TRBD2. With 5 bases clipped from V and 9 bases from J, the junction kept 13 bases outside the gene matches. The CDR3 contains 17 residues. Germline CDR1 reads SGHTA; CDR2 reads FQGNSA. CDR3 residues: CASSLGLAGGPSSRQYF. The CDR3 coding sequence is TGTGCCAGCAGCCTGGGACTAGCGGGGGGGCCTTCTAGTAGGCAGTACTTC.

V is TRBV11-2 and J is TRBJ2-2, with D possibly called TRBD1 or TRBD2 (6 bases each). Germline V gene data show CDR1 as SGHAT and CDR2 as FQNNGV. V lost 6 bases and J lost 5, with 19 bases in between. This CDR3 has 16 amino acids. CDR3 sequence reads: CASRELMGGQTGELFF. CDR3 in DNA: TGTGCCAGCAGGGAACTAATGGGGGGCCAAACCGGGGAGCTGTTTTTT.

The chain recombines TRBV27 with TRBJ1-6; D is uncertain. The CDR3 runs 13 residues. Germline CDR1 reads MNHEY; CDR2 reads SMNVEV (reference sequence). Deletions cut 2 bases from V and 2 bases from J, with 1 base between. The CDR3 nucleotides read TGTGCCAGCAGTTTAACCTATAATTCACCCCTCCACTTT. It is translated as CASSLTYNSPLHF.

CDR3 DNA: TGTGCCAGCAAAATACAGGGTTTGGGTCAGCCCCAGCATTTT. This sequence encodes CASKIQGLGQPQHF. The chain joins TRBV28 to TRBJ1-5, with D possibly TRBD1 on 6 matching bases. The CDR3 contains 14 residues. Deletions cut 7 bases from V and 6 bases from J, with 16 bases between. Germline V gene sequence: CDR1 MDHEN, CDR2 SYDVKM.

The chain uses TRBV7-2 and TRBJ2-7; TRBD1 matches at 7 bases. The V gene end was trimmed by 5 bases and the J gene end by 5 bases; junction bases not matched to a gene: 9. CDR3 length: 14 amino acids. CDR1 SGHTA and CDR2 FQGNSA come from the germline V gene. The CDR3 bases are TGTGCCAGCAGCCCTAGACAGGGAACCCACGAGCAGTACTTC. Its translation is CASSPRQGTHEQYF.